Here is one T cell receptor beta chain with its context. There is no known antigen for this receptor. No per-base quality is available; no much larger clone lies one base away. Synthesis of TCR cDNA relied on 5'RACE template switching, a step that introduced a universal primer site along with unique molecular identifiers. cDNA synthesis was primed from both the TCR alpha and TCR beta constant segments. Libraries were amplified in two PCR steps, with sample barcodes and sequencing adapters added in the second step. Sequencing of libraries was performed on Illumina HiSeq 2500 (2x100 bp) or NovaSeq (2x150 bp). From the authors' description of their analysis: MIGEC was used to demultiplex reads and collapse the reads into UMI consensus sequences, and MiXCR was used for V(D)J alignment. Clonotypes responding to the vaccine were identified with edgeR on replicate PBMC samples, with the criteria of FDR below 0.01 and a log2 fold change above 5 up to day 15. Each bulk clonotype was labeled CD4 or CD8 based on which sequenced repertoire, CD4 or CD8, contained the clonotype at higher abundance. TCRdb redid the processing of the public reads, applying fastp at Q25 and MiXCR, and retained in-frame beta chains. Each record represents a unique CDR3 protein, reported with the most common genes and DNA among its rows. These V and J calls originate from TCRdb's pipeline instead of the authors' own analysis. A total of around 550,000 distinct CDR3 sequences appear in this sample, about 19% of them only once. The ten top clones hold 13% to 15% of the sample.

The sample is drawn from a study of T cells after yellow fever vaccination (dated by TCRdb to the late 2010s). For the study in its entirety: The SMART-Seq v4 Ultra Low Input RNA kit was used to prepare libraries from fractions with low cell numbers. To track T-cell clones before and after primary and booster YFV17D yellow fever vaccination, bulk TCR alpha and beta repertoires were sequenced longitudinally. Two healthy male donors, one aged 18 to 30 and one aged 30 to 39 years, were included in the cohort. Bulk PBMC replicates and cell subsets were isolated from blood drawn at multiple timepoints before and after both primary and secondary immunization.

General conclusions and limits of the study: Because abundant contaminating clonotypes from the bulk population could be contained in FACS-sorted repertoires, computational filtering was required. A small share of clonotypes occurred in both CD4 and CD8 compartments, likely arising from convergent recombination. Only a couple of donors were included in the study, so the extent to which the findings can be generalized is limited. After the booster, most clones that had expanded after primary vaccination were detected again (approximately 95% of CD4 and around nine tenths of CD8), suggesting broad maintenance of memory. Compared with the primary T-cell response, the secondary T-cell response was faster but weaker, reaching its peak on day 5 rather than on day 15.

CDR1 SGHAT and CDR2 FQNNGV are derived from the germline V gene. Inclusive of the bounding cysteine and phenylalanine, the CDR3 is 19 residues long. The sequence is cut down to CDR3 DNA, 57 bases in frame from base 1. V has 2 bases trimmed and J has 0 bases trimmed; junction bases matching no gene number 10. Per the publication, the treatment or condition label means: live attenuated yellow fever vaccine strain. Two biological replicates of bulk PBMCs were collected at each blood-draw timepoint. PBMCs were isolated from peripheral blood using a standard Ficoll-Paque protocol. TriZol was used to extract RNA from bulk PBMCs, CD4 and CD8 fractions, and dextramer-positive and dextramer-negative fractions.

Recombination connected TRBV11-2 to TRBJ2-1, and 10 junction bases match TRBD2. The sequencing here drew on PBMCs, taken 15 days after the yellow fever booster vaccination. The clonotype originates from a man younger than 45 who received the YFV17D yellow fever vaccine. CDR3 protein: CASSLRTSGMSSSYNEQFF. The sequenced DNA: TGTGCCAGCAGCTTACGTACTAGCGGGATGTCTAGCTCCTACAATGAGCAGTTCTTC.